This T cell receptor beta chain is from a study of regulatory T cells in long-lasting Graves disease. Study context: The criterion for persistent Graves' disease was over 5 years of antithyroid drugs with positive TSH receptor antibodies.

Germline CDR1 and CDR2: MNHEY and SMNVEV (reference sequence). V was cut by 3 bases and J by 2 bases, with 11 bases left in between. CDR3 length equals 14 residues. Building the TCR beta libraries relied on iRepertoire HTBI primers, and CDR3 regions underwent Arm-PCR. In TCRdb, the multiplex PCR reads were re-called with MiXCR into one record per CDR3 protein. The sample has some 300,000 distinct CDR3 sequences, around 21% seen once; the top ten hold roughly 56%. The time point denotes: persistent/refractory GD, antithyroid drugs over 5 years with positive TRAb. The TCR library was prepared using RNA isolated from PBMCs. This clonotype was detected a few times.

This receptor was identified in a female donor with Graves disease. The sample in question was peripheral blood mononuclear cells (PBMCs), obtained when the disease was refractory, from a patient treated with antithyroid drugs. The V gene is TRBV27, the J gene TRBJ2-7; no definite D call. In DNA, the CDR3 is TGTGCCAGCAGTTTGGGCCAAAAAACCTACGAGCAGTACTTC. It encodes CASSLGQKTYEQYF.